This T cell receptor beta chain was found in a study of CD8+CD57+ T cells in acquired aplastic anemia. Only a few counts were recorded for this clonotype. A much larger clone differs from this one at a single base, so this may be a read error. The template used for profiling TCR beta VDJ and CDR3 was genomic DNA. TCRdb re-analysed the reads in MiXCR, keeping a single row per CDR3 protein. The sample has more than 100,000 distinct CDR3 sequences, around 50% seen once; the top ten hold about 2.5%. The source of this sequence is a human donor in good health, serving as a control. Sequencing input: sorted CD4+, CD8+, or CD8+CD57+ T cells (not recorded which) from PBMCs.

The CDR3: CASSVGQNSQPQHF. DNA for the CDR3: TGTGCCAGCAGTGTCGGACAGAACAGTCAGCCCCAGCATTTT. The genes are TRBV12-3 or TRBV12-4 and TRBJ1-5, with D possibly matching TRBD1 (6 bases). Trimming cost V 5 bases and J 6 bases, with 14 bases left between them. The CDR3 totals 14 residues.